Below are 7 T cell receptor delta chains sequenced from a single sample in a study of gamma-delta T cells after stem cell transplantation. TCRdb reanalyzed the RT-PCR reads using CATT. This sample has about 13,000 delta-chain clones; roughly 34% occur once, and the top ten carry less than 4.5%. The specimen sequenced was gamma-delta T cells. These receptors were taken from a human donor. It is not recorded whose cells these are; they may come from a transplant donor.

Comment on this clone: Germline is not matched at one junction end, which may reflect a read error. The CDR3 loop reads CAGDTWGIRPAQLFF. In nucleotides, the CDR3 is TGTGCCGGTGACACGTGGGGGATAAGGCCAGCACAACTCTTCTTT. The V call is TRDV2, the J call TRDJ2; 9 bases map to TRDD3. CDR1 and CDR2 (germline): GEAIGNYY, EKD. This CDR3 is 15 amino acids long.

The chain recombines TRDV2 with TRDJ1; 12 positions agree with TRDD3. CDR1 and CDR2 from the germline V gene are GEAIGNYY and EKD. Trimming took 3 bases from V and 3 from J; bases not matched to a gene: 10. CDR3 size: 17 residues. Here the CDR3 reads CACDGLYWGIHSDKLIF. For the CDR3, the DNA is TGTGCCTGTGACGGACTGTACTGGGGGATACACTCCGATAAACTCATCTTT.

Of note for this clone: An end of the junction differs from the germline gene, which may be a read error. The chain is built from TRDV2 and TRDJ1, with D hard to call. Per germline, CDR1 GEAIGNYY and CDR2 EKD. The CDR3 loop spans 15 amino acids. Here the CDR3 reads CACDTGAGPPDNLIF. CDR3 DNA sequence: TGTGCCTGTGACACAGGGGCCGGGCCACCCGATAACCTCATCTTT.

This clone has a handful of counts. The gene calls are TRDV3 and TRDJ2; 11 bases are a match to TRDD3. V was clipped by 4 bases and J by 4 bases; unmatched bases: 23. Germline V gene data show CDR1 as TVYSNPD and CDR2 as GDNSRS (reference sequence). The CDR3 extends over 20 amino acids. This chain's CDR3 is CACAAFLKCWGIHATAQLFF. The DNA for the CDR3 is TGTGCCTGCGCGGCCTTCCTTAAATGCTGGGGGATACATGCGACAGCACAACTCTTCTTT.

This clone was seen more than once but under ten times. V and J are TRDV1 and TRDJ1; 8 bases map to TRDD3. The V gene end was trimmed by 1 base and the J gene end by 6 bases; junction bases not matched to a gene: 25. Germline-derived CDR1 and CDR2 are TSWWSYY and QGS. The CDR3 consists of 21 residues. The CDR3 sequence: CALGERLLRSGIQVLTHKLIF. The CDR3 bases are TGTGCTCTTGGGGAACGCCTCCTACGGTCGGGGATACAGGTTTTGACCCATAAACTCATCTTT.

The sample holds a few counts of this clone. The chain joins TRDV3 to TRDJ3; TRDD2 aligns across 9 bases. The CDR3 extends over 20 amino acids. CDR1 and CDR2 (germline): TVYSNPD, GDNSRS (reference sequence). After removal of 3 bases from V and 0 bases from J, the junction contained 15 bases not matched to a gene. The CDR3: CAFGLPTRVGCSWDTRQMFF. The CDR3 nucleotides read TGTGCCTTCGGCCTTCCTACGCGAGTGGGATGCTCCTGGGACACCCGACAGATGTTTTTC.

This clone turned up a few times. V and J are TRDV1 and TRDJ1, with TRDD3 matching over 9 bases. The V gene's germline CDR1 is TSWWSYY and CDR2 QGS. The CDR3 length is 21 residues. The V segment lost 1 base and the J segment 0 bases; nucleotides outside the gene matches: 18. CDR3 loop: CALGEPGFLRYWGSYTDKLIF. In DNA, the CDR3 is TGTGCTCTTGGGGAACCCGGATTCCTCCGGTACTGGGGGAGCTACACCGATAAACTCATCTTT.